This record concerns one T cell receptor beta chain sequence. The target antigen is unknown. This record comes from a study of cytomegalovirus exposure and HLA in healthy donors. Overall study findings and caveats: Solely CMV serostatus was available to characterize immune exposure. Across all donors, roughly uniform sequencing depth was an assumption of the presence/absence analyses. Looking again later, the authors saw that most CMV-associated TCR beta chains seemed HLA-restricted. CMV antigen specificity of a few CMV-associated chains was confirmed in vitro.

The PCR had 60 Vbeta and 13 Jbeta primers. The table came from immunoSEQ multiplex PCR; TCRdb's copy has only in-frame clones and leaves some out. The sample comprises under 200,000 clones, approximately 81% of which are singletons, and approximately 0.78% rests with the top ten. The source material was PBMCs. The receptor comes from a woman aged 18-29 years in good health and CMV-seronegative.

The CDR3 sequence is CASSGGLAGDEQFF. DNA for the CDR3: TGTGCCAGTAGTGGAGGGCTAGCGGGAGATGAGCAGTTCTTC. This rearrangement joins TRBV19 to TRBJ2-1, with 10 bases identical to TRBD2. The junction had 6 bases not matched to a gene; V was cut back by 5 bases and J by 8 bases. There are 14 residues in the CDR3. Germline V gene sequence: CDR1 LNHDA, CDR2 SQIVND (reference sequence).